The clone carrying this T cell receptor beta chain was seen repeatedly, ten times or more. Its cognate antigen is unknown. The sample belongs to a study of T-cell memory formation after mild COVID-19. On the study more broadly: In these data, TCR clusters were largely donor specific.

Constant-segment primers and 5'RACE yielded cDNA libraries for TCR alpha and TCR beta, each carrying sample barcodes and UMIs. TCRdb independently ran MiXCR on the 5' RACE reads; one entry per CDR3 protein. Altogether tens of thousands of distinct CDR3 sequences are present, about 7.3% being singletons, with the ten largest covering around 28%. Study results and caveats: Pre-infection memory showed some responding clones, and this suggested that cross-reactive memory joined.

V was clipped by 5 bases and J by 0 bases, with 16 bases between them. This CDR3 is built from 17 residues. Germline V CDR1 and CDR2: SEHNR, FQNEAQ (reference sequence). Sequences were obtained from PBMCs or a T cell subset sorted from them (not recorded which). The TCR originated in a young man who had mild COVID-19 (a few samples of this study predate the infection). Cell type and time point are not known. The V gene is TRBV7-9, the J gene TRBJ2-2, with a tentative D call TRBD2 (6 bases). CDR3 loop: CASSQPAGRPNTGELFF. For the CDR3, the DNA is TGTGCCAGCAGCCAGCCGGCGGGACGTCCGAACACCGGGGAGCTGTTTTTT.